Listed below are T cell receptor beta chains from one sample, sequenced in a study of T cells in Graves' hyperthyroidism and ophthalmopathy. TCRdb passed the multiplex PCR reads through MiXCR, listing each CDR3 protein once. This sample carries around 350,000 distinct CDR3 sequences, around 15% of them seen once, and the ten largest clones take 15% to 20%. The sample consisted of blood. These receptors were collected from an older woman with Graves' ophthalmopathy. CDR3s include the opening cysteine and the closing phenylalanine or tryptophan. The D gene is left open where the match is weak. Expanded clones are given a class, and other clones once, few, many or no size at all.

d_gene,j_gene,v_gene,abundance,CDR3nt,CDR3aa
-,TRBJ2-2,TRBV6-6,few,TGTGCCAGCAGTTACTCGGGGGGCTTGGCCGGGGAGCTGTTTTTT,CASSYSGGLAGELFF
TRBD1,TRBJ1-5,TRBV19,-,TGTGCCAGTACGCACGCGACAGGGGGCTTTCAGCCCCAGCATTTT,CASTHATGGFQPQHF
-,TRBJ1-5,TRBV4-1,few,TGCGCCAGCAGCCAAGACTCAGGGCGCCAGCCCCAGCATTTT,CASSQDSGRQPQHF
-,TRBJ2-7,TRBV2,many,TGTGCCAGCAGCCAAGGCCCAGGGTCGAAGTACTTC,CASSQGPGSKYF
-,TRBJ2-7,TRBV28,many,TGTGCCAGCAGTAGGACAGCGGGGGAGCAGTACTTC,CASSRTAGEQYF
-,TRBJ2-5,TRBV20-1,many,TGCAGTGCTAGAGAGTATGGAACGGGAGTTCGGGAGACCCAGTACTTC,CSAREYGTGVRETQYF
TRBD1,TRBJ2-7,TRBV20-1,many,TGCAGTGCGAGAGGGACAGGGGAGAACTACGAGCAGTACTTC,CSARGTGENYEQYF
-,TRBJ2-5,TRBV24-1,many,TGTGCCACCAGTGACTCCGGGACAAAAGTTCAAGAGACCCAGTACTTC,CATSDSGTKVQETQYF
TRBD1,TRBJ2-1,TRBV5-1,-,TGCGCCAGCAGCCCCCGACAGGGGGCGGATGAGCAGTTCTTC,CASSPRQGADEQFF
TRBD1,TRBJ2-2,TRBV24-1,-,TGTGCCACCAGTGATAGCAGGGGGTACCTGTTTTTT,CATSDSRGYLFF